The 24 T cell receptor beta chains below were found in one sample sequenced in a study of T cells expressing NK-cell markers (dated by TCRdb to about 2020). Libraries were built with 5' RACE. These reads were obtained on an Illumina HiSeq 2000. After the reads were reprocessed by TCRdb, one entry was made per CDR3 protein sequence, with no DNA. The sample's table lists a count of hundreds of thousands of distinct CDR3 sequences. 4% to 6.5% of the sample rests with the top ten. The sample consisted of blood T cells: a sorted CD56 or NKG2C T cell subset, CD4+ or CD8+ T cells, or bulk PBMC T cells (not recorded which). The receptors shown here come from a man aged 18-75 years in good health.

The CDR3 sequence: CASSEVGDYSTDTQYF. V and J are TRBV2 and TRBJ2-3; TCRdb returns TRBD2, unconfirmable since there is no DNA. Germline CDR1 and CDR2: SNHLY and FYNNEI. The CDR3 is 16 amino acids.

The chain is built from TRBV29-1 and TRBJ2-1; as DNA is missing, the TRBD1 call by TCRdb cannot be tested. This CDR3 is built from 15 residues. Germline V gene sequence: CDR1 SQVTM, CDR2 ANQGSEA. The chain's CDR3 is CSVELTGKGYNEQFF.

The V and J genes are TRBV6-2 or TRBV6-3 and TRBJ1-3; TCRdb names TRBD1, which stays unverified in the absence of DNA. Germline V gene lookup returns CDR1 MNHEY and CDR2 SVGEGT. The CDR3 covers 17 residues. This chain's CDR3 is CASSLLGPSSSGNTIYF.

The rearrangement links TRBV4-1 to TRBJ1-1; TCRdb returns TRBD1, unconfirmable since there is no DNA. Germline V gene data show CDR1 as MGHRA and CDR2 as YSYEKL. There are 15 residues in the CDR3. CDR3 region: CASRPTFRENTEAFF.

The chain links TRBV5-1 to TRBJ1-1; the D call from TCRdb, TRBD1, cannot be confirmed without DNA. The CDR3 consists of 17 residues. Per the germline V gene, CDR1 is SGHRS and CDR2 is YFSETQ. CDR3 sequence reads: CASSLDGQGLMNTEAFF. The full variable domain, completed using reference TRBV5-1 and TRBJ1-1, is KAGVTQTPRYLIKTRGQQVTLSCSPISGHRSVSWYQQTPGQGLQFLFEYFSETQRNKGNFPGRFSGRQFSNSRSEMNVSTLELGDSALYLCASSLDGQGLMNTEAFFGQGTRLTVV.

J is TRBJ1-6 and V is TRBV20-1; TCRdb outputs TRBD1, but without DNA this stays unchecked. Germline CDR1 is DFQATT and CDR2 is SNEGSKA (reference sequence). The CDR3 has 17 amino acids. CDR3 protein: CSARRTAHASYNSPLHF.

CDR3 protein: CSASRTKWRNQPQHF. The chain employs TRBV20-1 and TRBJ1-5. Germline-derived CDR1 and CDR2 are DFQATT and SNEGSKA (reference sequence). There are 15 residues in the CDR3.

The rearrangement joins TRBV27 to TRBJ2-7; the D call from TCRdb, TRBD2, cannot be confirmed without DNA. CDR3 size: 13 residues. From germline, CDR1 is MNHEY and CDR2 SMNVEV (reference sequence). This CDR3 is CASSPKPRHEQYF.

The V call is TRBV6-1, the J call TRBJ2-3. Germline CDR1 and CDR2: MNHNS and SASEGT. The CDR3 consists of 16 residues. CDR3 sequence: CASSRERGASTDTQYF.

The V gene is TRBV7-2, the J gene TRBJ1-1; TCRdb proposes TRBD1, but this gene call is untestable without DNA. Germline V CDR1 and CDR2: SGHTA, FQGNSA. This CDR3 is built from 14 residues. This CDR3 is CASSLSAGGNIAFF.

V gene TRBV15 combines with J gene TRBJ2-7; TCRdb's D call, TRBD1, is unchecked because there is no DNA. Germline-derived CDR1 and CDR2 are LNHNV and YYDKDF (reference sequence). The CDR3 consists of 15 residues. CDR3: CATSRVPPRDYEQYF.

The chain employs TRBV20-1 and TRBJ1-5. The CDR3 has 15 amino acids. Per the germline V gene, CDR1 is DFQATT and CDR2 is SNEGSKA (reference sequence). The CDR3 loop is CSARVGVESNQPQHF.

The genes are TRBV5-6 and TRBJ2-7. Per germline, CDR1 SGHDT and CDR2 YYEEEE. This CDR3 spans 11 amino acids. The CDR3 reads CASSKLSEQYF.

V usage is TRBV10-3 and J usage is TRBJ2-7; the D gene TCRdb calls, TRBD2, cannot be checked with no DNA. Per the germline V gene, CDR1 is ENHRY and CDR2 is SYGVKD. The CDR3 has 13 amino acids. This chain's CDR3 is CAISGARGYEQYF.

This rearrangement joins TRBV5-6 to TRBJ2-6. CDR1 is SGHDT and CDR2 is YYEEEE in the germline V gene. There are 15 residues in the CDR3. CDR3 loop: CASSLLTVGANVLTF.

The gene calls are TRBV12-3 or TRBV12-4 and TRBJ1-2; TCRdb designates TRBD1, a call that cannot be tested without DNA. The CDR3 is 14 residues long. CDR3 protein: CASSHPGGTYGYTF.

The genes are TRBV2 and TRBJ2-3; TCRdb reports TRBD2, a call that lacks DNA to check it against. Per germline, CDR1 SNHLY and CDR2 FYNNEI. This CDR3 has 16 residues. CDR3 in amino acids: CASRPLTSGASDTQYF. Together with reference TRBV2 and TRBJ2-3, the CDR3 gives the full variable domain: EPEVTQTPSHQVTQMGQEVILRCVPISNHLYFYWYRQILGQKVEFLVSFYNNEISEKSEIFDDQFSVERPDGSNFTLKIRSTKLEDSAMYFCASRPLTSGASDTQYFGPGTRLTVL.

V and J are TRBV7-8 and TRBJ2-7; TCRdb returns TRBD2, unconfirmable since there is no DNA. The germline gives CDR1 SGHVS, CDR2 FQNEAQ. The CDR3 length is 16 residues. The CDR3 region is CASSLGLAGAPYEQYF.

The V gene is TRBV5-1, the J gene TRBJ2-3; the D gene TCRdb calls, TRBD1, cannot be checked with no DNA. Germline lookup yields CDR1 SGHRS and CDR2 YFSETQ. The CDR3 runs 15 residues. The CDR3 here is CASSSEDIRTDTQYF.

This CDR3 is CASSPRTASDTEAFF. The chain has TRBV5-1 and TRBJ1-1; absent DNA, TCRdb's TRBD1 call cannot be checked. Germline values: CDR1 SGHRS, CDR2 YFSETQ. The CDR3 runs 15 residues.

The V and J genes are TRBV29-1 and TRBJ2-3; there is no DNA to check the TCRdb D call of TRBD1. CDR1 and CDR2 (germline): SQVTM, ANQGSEA. The CDR3 has 15 amino acids. The CDR3: CSVEGKQGHTDTQYF.

The chain carries TRBV11-2 and TRBJ2-3; TCRdb proposes TRBD1, but this gene call is untestable without DNA. The CDR3 consists of 18 residues. CDR1 is SGHAT and CDR2 is FQNNGV in the germline V gene. The CDR3: CASSSPPRPGASTDTQYF.

This chain connects TRBV29-1 to TRBJ1-4; the TRBD1 assignment by TCRdb is unverifiable without DNA. CDR3 length: 11 residues. The V gene's germline CDR1 is SQVTM and CDR2 ANQGSEA. The CDR3 loop reads CSGGTNEKLFF.

This chain connects TRBV28 to TRBJ1-2; the D call of TRBD1 rests on TCRdb alone, since no DNA is present to check it. The CDR3 consists of 16 residues. The germline V gene encodes CDR1 MDHEN and CDR2 SYDVKM. This chain's CDR3 is CASSLMAQAGGYGYTF.